This T cell receptor beta chain was identified in a study of identical twins. This CDR3 region has 14 residues. Trimming cost V 0 bases and J 4 bases, with 8 bases left between them. Germline V gene data show CDR1 as MNHEY and CDR2 as SVGAGI. This clonotype was detected a few times. Using its own MiXCR run on the 5' RACE reads, TCRdb lists one record per CDR3 protein. This sample has about 190,000 distinct CDR3 sequences; roughly 15% occur once, and the top ten carry 40%. The same sample was also used in a study of T cells expressing NK-cell markers.

The sample was CD8+ T cells sorted from blood. The sequence derives from a woman between 18 and 29 years old in good health. The chain recombines TRBV6-5 with TRBJ2-3; D is undetermined. CDR3 sequence (DNA): TGTGCCAGCAGTTACTCTACGGGCTCAGATACGCAGTATTTT. Its translation is CASSYSTGSDTQYF.